One sample yielded the 4 T cell receptor beta chains listed below, sequenced in a study of shared clonotypes between healthy human individuals. Measured with immunoSEQ multiplex PCR; TCRdb has only the in-frame clones, and not every one. The sample records approximately 100,000 clones, approximately 70% being singletons. Material for sequencing was memory CD8+ T cells sorted from blood. Described subset: CD45RO+ cells pooled with CCR7-negative TemRA cells. The receptors derive from a woman aged 25-40 years in good health.

This sequence joins TRBV19 and TRBJ2-7; 8 bases line up with TRBD2. The junction had 10 bases not matched to a gene; V was cut back by 7 bases and J by 5 bases. The CDR3 loop spans 14 amino acids. Germline CDR1 and CDR2: LNHDA and SQIVND (reference sequence). CDR3 sequence reads: CASTPGGPAHEQYF. The CDR3 DNA reads TGTGCCAGTACCCCGGGAGGGCCAGCCCACGAGCAGTACTTC.

This chain connects TRBV6-5 to TRBJ1-4, with D uncertain. This CDR3 has 14 amino acids. Trimming stripped 2 bases from V and 8 bases from J, with 12 bases between. Looked up from germline, CDR1 is MNHEY and CDR2 is SVGAGI. The CDR3 spells CASSYRVEDEKLFF. CDR3 nucleotides: TGTGCCAGCAGTTACAGGGTAGAGGACGAAAAACTGTTTTTT.

The chain employs TRBV28 and TRBJ2-7; maybe TRBD1 (5 bases). Trimming shortened V by 3 bases and J by 2 bases, and 11 bases separated the two germline ends. Germline assignment: CDR1 MDHEN and CDR2 SYDVKM. The length of the CDR3 is 14 residues. The CDR3: CASSFQGPPYEQYF. As DNA, the CDR3 is TGTGCCAGCAGTTTTCAGGGTCCTCCCTACGAGCAGTACTTC.

This clone was detected only a few times. This chain uses TRBV4-2 with TRBJ2-3; 7 positions match TRBD1. The germline gives CDR1 LGHNA, CDR2 YNFKEQ. This CDR3 contains 17 residues. V was clipped by 0 bases and J by 2 bases; unmatched bases: 8. CDR3 DNA sequence: TGTGCCAGCAGCCAAGATGGGGGACAGTACCCCACAGATACGCAGTATTTT. It is translated as CASSQDGGQYPTDTQYF.